This note documents a single TCR beta chain sequence. Its specific antigen is unknown. Base qualities are not at hand, and no much larger clone is one base apart. The sample originates from a study of blood T cell repertoires in COVID-19 (dated by TCRdb to the early 2020s). Concerning the study at large: Collaborator samples came from the United States, Italy and Spain and covered acute and convalescent phases of COVID-19. The material from the prospective study consisted of cDNA or gDNA derived from T cells, B-cell-depleted T cells, or PBMCs. The dataset comprised deeply sampled blood TCRbeta repertoires from subjects exposed to, actively infected with, or recovered from COVID-19. The repertoires were made available in a free public database intended to serve as a resource for research on the immune response to SARS-CoV-2. The samples were drawn from the first 160 participants of the ongoing ImmuneRACE study and from 950 to 1,500 subjects provided by 6 global collaborators. A de-identified subject ID, COVID-19 status, age in years and sex were almost always included in the sample metadata. Where HLA class I and class II types were available, the types were taken from metadata supplied by the sample provider, not from assay-based typing.

In Seattle, one collaborating source enrolled patients while the infection was active and tracked those patients longitudinally over the course of disease. Whole blood was collected in K2EDTA tubes by collaborating institutions according to the institutions' own protocols. For TCRbeta analysis, collaborators shipped samples as frozen whole blood, isolated PBMCs, or DNA extracted from either of those sample types. Study-wide conclusions, independent of this receptor: The amount of clinical and demographic metadata varied by source and participant and was provided uncurated.

The immunoSEQ Assay, a bias-controlled multiplex PCR, was used to amplify TCRbeta CDR3 regions from genomic DNA. The source study handled its data this way. Nucleated cell counts per sample were estimated from amplification of reference gene primers within the assay. Sequence reads were collapsed and filtered to measure the absolute abundance of every unique TCRbeta CDR3 rearrangement. For each sample, productive Simpson clonality was calculated as the square root of Simpson's diversity index across productive rearrangements. Held by TCRdb, this immuneACCESS table contains in-frame sequences only and omits some clones. Under half of the omission traces to an unresolved V gene where checked; the cause of the rest is unknown. V and J calls and clone size are those listed in that table; D and trimming were worked out from the DNA. Present in this sample are over 250,000 clones, approximately 84% of which were seen just once. About 1.5% of the sample belongs to the ten largest clones.

The receptor was isolated from a human donor with COVID-19, enrolled during active disease. The donor label of this sample is uncertain. The sample comprised peripheral blood.

The CDR3 here reads CASSPTRDRGTEAFF. The bases read TGTGCCAGCAGCCCCACCCGGGACAGGGGGACTGAAGCTTTCTTT. In this chain, TRBV28 is recombined with TRBJ1-1, with 11 middle bases fitting TRBD1. The CDR3 has 15 amino acids, counting the end cysteine and phenylalanine. The DNA shown is the 45-base CDR3, in frame from base 1. From the germline V gene, CDR1 is MDHEN and CDR2 is SYDVKM. Unmatched junction bases come to 8, with V trimmed by 6 bases and J by 5 bases.